Shown below are 13 T cell receptor beta chains from a single sample sequenced in a study of OX40 agonist ivuxolimab in advanced cancers. Only in-frame clones appear in the TCRdb table, and some are missing; sequencing was by immunoSEQ multiplex PCR. The sample lists about 20,000 clones, 75% to 90% occurring once. Material: CD4+ or CD8+ T cells sorted from blood, obtained in a trial of the OX40 agonist ivuxolimab. These receptors were obtained from an adult with an advanced solid tumor such as melanoma, head and neck, liver or kidney cancer.

V is TRBV11-1 and J is TRBJ1-1; 7 bases are shared with TRBD1. This CDR3 comprises 13 residues. Germline V CDR1 and CDR2: SGHAT, FQDESV (reference sequence). The V and J ends lost 5 bases and 7 bases, in that order; junction bases with no gene match: 7. The CDR3 region is CASSVGTAIEAFF. The CDR3 bases are TGTGCCAGCAGCGTAGGGACAGCAATTGAAGCTTTCTTT.

The chain uses TRBV6-1 and TRBJ1-1; D is unresolved. The CDR3 totals 15 residues. The V gene's germline CDR1 is MNHNS and CDR2 SASEGT. Trimming stripped 1 base from V and 4 bases from J, with 13 bases between. CDR3 bases: TGTGCCAGCAGTGAAGAATTGGGGTTCCGCACTGAAGCTTTCTTT. This gives the protein CASSEELGFRTEAFF.

The chain has TRBV18 and TRBJ1-1; 8 bases map to TRBD1. Germline V gives CDR1 KGHSH, CDR2 LQKENI. This CDR3 region has 14 residues. V lost 5 bases, J lost 6 bases, and 8 bases stayed unmatched. CDR3 loop: CASSSEQGGSEAFF. As DNA, the CDR3 is TGTGCCAGCTCATCTGAACAGGGGGGCTCTGAAGCTTTCTTT.

The chain couples TRBV7-6 to TRBJ1-5; possible D gene TRBD1, 5 bases. V lost 2 bases and J 4 bases, leaving 9 bases between the germline ends. CDR1 is SGHVS and CDR2 is FNYEAQ in the germline V gene. The CDR3 has 14 residues. This CDR3 is CASSLKGVNQPQHF. The CDR3 DNA follows: TGTGCCAGCAGCTTAAAAGGGGTAAATCAGCCCCAGCATTTT.

In its sample, this clone was seen a few times. The chain uses TRBV27 and TRBJ1-5, with 9 nucleotides matching TRBD1. There are 19 residues in the CDR3. V trimming: 0 bases; J trimming: 1 base; junction bases outside the gene matches: 10. Germline V gene data show CDR1 as MNHEY and CDR2 as SMNVEV (reference sequence). The CDR3 DNA reads TGTGCCAGCAGTTTATCGGCGACAGGGGGTCATTTGAGCAATCAGCCCCAGCATTTT. Translating it yields CASSLSATGGHLSNQPQHF.

The table lists this clone with a count of one. The CDR3 protein is CAIGAGDSYEQYF. DNA of the CDR3: TGTGCCATAGGGGCCGGAGATTCCTACGAGCAGTACTTC. V usage is TRBV10-3 and J usage is TRBJ2-7; maybe TRBD1 (5 bases). The CDR3 is made up of 13 amino acids. V lost 9 bases, J lost 1 base, and 13 bases lay in between. Germline assignment: CDR1 ENHRY and CDR2 SYGVKD.

The genes are TRBV30 and TRBJ1-4; 9 bases are a match to TRBD1. This CDR3 comprises 15 residues. The V gene end was trimmed by 6 bases and the J gene end by 4 bases; junction bases not matched to a gene: 9. Germline loops: CDR1 GTSNPN, CDR2 SVGIG (reference sequence). This CDR3 reads CACTGDRDYNEKLFF. The CDR3 DNA reads as TGTGCCTGCACAGGGGACAGGGATTATAATGAAAAACTGTTTTTT. Together with reference TRBV30 and TRBJ1-4, the CDR3 gives the full variable domain: SQTIHQWPATLVQPVGSPLSLECTVEGTSNPNLYWYRQAAGRGLQLLFYSVGIGQISSEVPQNLSASRPQDRQFILSSKKLLLSDSGFYLCACTGDRDYNEKLFFGSGTQLSVL.

The V and J genes are TRBV10-2 and TRBJ1-5; D call uncertain. V was pared by 2 bases and J by 5 bases, with 4 bases between. Germline CDR1 is WSHSY and CDR2 is SAAADI. This CDR3 has 12 residues. The CDR3 sequence is CASSEGYQPQHF. The CDR3 bases are TGCGCCAGCAGTGAGGGCTATCAGCCCCAGCATTTT.

This clone is a singleton in its sample. V is TRBV6-5 and J is TRBJ2-7; the match to TRBD1 covers 9 bases. Trimming cost V 4 bases and J 2 bases; bases outside gene matches: 3. The germline V gene encodes CDR1 MNHEY and CDR2 SVGAGI. The CDR3 is 14 amino acids. CDR3 bases: TGTGCCAGCAGTTTGGGACAGGGCCCCTACGAGCAGTACTTC. It encodes CASSLGQGPYEQYF.

The sample holds one count of this clone. The chain links TRBV4-3 to TRBJ2-2, with no clear D. The CDR3 runs 13 residues. CDR1 and CDR2 from the germline V gene are LGHNA and YSLEER. V was trimmed by 0 bases and J by 6 bases, leaving 5 bases between them. CDR3 amino acids: CASSQDTAGELFF. The CDR3 coding sequence is TGCGCCAGCAGCCAAGATACGGCCGGGGAGCTGTTTTTT.

This sequence joins TRBV6-5 and TRBJ1-5; D unclear. The V gene lost 6 bases and the J gene lost 1 base, with 7 bases spanning the gap. CDR3 length: 13 residues. Per the germline V gene, CDR1 is MNHEY and CDR2 is SVGAGI. The chain's CDR3 is CASSLTSNQPQHF. The DNA for the CDR3 is TGTGCCAGCAGCTTGACAAGCAATCAGCCCCAGCATTTT.

There are a few counts of this clone. The chain uses TRBV4-1 and TRBJ2-7; D is unclear. CDR1 MGHRA and CDR2 YSYEKL come from the germline V gene. Trimming removed 2 bases from V and 0 bases from J, with 14 bases in between. This CDR3 is 16 amino acids long. In DNA, the CDR3 is TGCGCCAGCAGCCAACTGATACAGCAGTACTCCTACGAGCAGTACTTC. It is translated as CASSQLIQQYSYEQYF.

This clone was observed once. CDR3 bases: TGTGCCAGCAGTCCTCCAAGGACAGGGCGCGCGAACTATGGCTACACCTTC. This gives the protein CASSPPRTGRANYGYTF. J is TRBJ1-2 and V is TRBV27, with 8 bases lining up with TRBD1. The CDR3 length is 17 residues. In germline, CDR1 is MNHEY, CDR2 SMNVEV (reference sequence). V dropped 5 bases and J dropped 2; count of bases not matched to a gene: 13.